This T cell receptor (beta chain) was recorded in a study of blood T cell repertoires in COVID-19. Study members were between about 18 and 89 years old and lived in 20 to 30 US regions. The V end was cut by 6 bases, the J end by 5 bases, with 11 bases between. The CDR3 covers 13 residues. As processed by the authors: Reference gene primer amplification gave nucleated cell count estimates. The protocol was immunoSEQ multiplex PCR, while the TCRdb copy is restricted to in-frame clones and leaves out a portion. D and trimming come from the DNA, and the V and J calls and clone size come from that table. Here the sample spans 350,000 to 450,000 clones, roughly 84% being singletons.

This chain links TRBV12-3 or TRBV12-4 with TRBJ2-1; perhaps TRBD1 as D (6 bases). The specimen was PBMCs or T cells enriched from blood (not recorded which). This TCR was sampled from a young woman who had been exposed to COVID-19. The CDR3 is CASSLGAHNEQFF. CDR3 coding DNA: TGTGCCAGCAGCTTGGGGGCCCACAATGAGCAGTTCTTC.